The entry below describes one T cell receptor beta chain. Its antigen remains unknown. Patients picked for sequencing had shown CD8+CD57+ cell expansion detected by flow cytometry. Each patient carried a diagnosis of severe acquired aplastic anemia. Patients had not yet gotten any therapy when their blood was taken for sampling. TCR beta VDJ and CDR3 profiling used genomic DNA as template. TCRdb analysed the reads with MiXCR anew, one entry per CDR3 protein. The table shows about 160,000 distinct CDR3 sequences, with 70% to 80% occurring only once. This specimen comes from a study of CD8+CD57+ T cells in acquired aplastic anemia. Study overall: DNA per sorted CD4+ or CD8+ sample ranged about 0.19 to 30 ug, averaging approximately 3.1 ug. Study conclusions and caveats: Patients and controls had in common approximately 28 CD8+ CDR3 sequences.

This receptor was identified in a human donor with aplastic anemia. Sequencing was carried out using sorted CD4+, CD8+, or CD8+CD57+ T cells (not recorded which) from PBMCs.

In DNA form, the CDR3 reads TGCAGTGCTACGGGGACGAACACCGGGGAGCTGTTTTTT. Its protein is CSATGTNTGELFF. The V call is TRBV20-1, the J call TRBJ2-2; D perhaps matches TRBD2 (5 bases). Germline V gene lookup returns CDR1 DFQATT and CDR2 SNEGSKA (reference sequence). The V gene lost 4 bases and the J gene lost 0 bases, with 6 bases spanning the gap. The CDR3 extends over 13 amino acids.